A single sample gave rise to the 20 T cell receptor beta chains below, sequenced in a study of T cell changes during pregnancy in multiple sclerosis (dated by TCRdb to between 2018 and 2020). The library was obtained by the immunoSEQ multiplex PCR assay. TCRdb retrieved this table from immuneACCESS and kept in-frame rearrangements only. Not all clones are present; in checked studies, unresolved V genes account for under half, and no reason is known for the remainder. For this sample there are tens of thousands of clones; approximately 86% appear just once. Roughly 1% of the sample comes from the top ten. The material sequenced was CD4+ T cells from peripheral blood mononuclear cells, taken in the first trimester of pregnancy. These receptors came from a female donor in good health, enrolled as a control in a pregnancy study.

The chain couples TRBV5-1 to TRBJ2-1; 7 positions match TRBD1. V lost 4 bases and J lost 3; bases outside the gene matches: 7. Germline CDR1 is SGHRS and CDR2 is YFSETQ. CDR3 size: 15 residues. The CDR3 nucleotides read TGCGCCAGCAGCCCTGGACAGGCCGTCTACAATGAGCAGTTCTTC. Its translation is CASSPGQAVYNEQFF.

In DNA form, the CDR3 reads TGTGCCAGCAGCACACAGGGGGCGAGACACATTCAGTACTTC. As protein: CASSTQGARHIQYF. This rearrangement joins TRBV5-6 to TRBJ2-4; 9 bases agree with TRBD1. CDR1 is SGHDT and CDR2 is YYEEEE in the germline V gene. The CDR3 loop spans 14 amino acids. V trimming: 4 bases; J trimming: 8 bases; junction bases outside the gene matches: 7.

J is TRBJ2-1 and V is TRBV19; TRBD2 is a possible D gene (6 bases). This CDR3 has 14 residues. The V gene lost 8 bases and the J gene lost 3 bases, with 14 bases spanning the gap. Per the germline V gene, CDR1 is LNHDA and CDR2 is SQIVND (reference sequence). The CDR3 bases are TGTGCCAGTGATAGCGGTAGGTTCTACAATGAGCAGTTCTTC. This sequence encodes CASDSGRFYNEQFF.

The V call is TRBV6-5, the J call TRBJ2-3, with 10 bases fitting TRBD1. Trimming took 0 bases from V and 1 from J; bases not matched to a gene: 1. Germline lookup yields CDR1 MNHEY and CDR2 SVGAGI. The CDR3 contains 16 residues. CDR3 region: CASSYSGTGGTDTQYF. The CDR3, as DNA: TGTGCCAGCAGTTACTCGGGGACAGGGGGCACAGATACGCAGTATTTT.

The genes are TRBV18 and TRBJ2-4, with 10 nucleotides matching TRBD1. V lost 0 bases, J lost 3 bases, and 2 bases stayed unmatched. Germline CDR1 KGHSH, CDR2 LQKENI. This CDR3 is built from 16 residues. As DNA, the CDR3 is TGTGCCAGCTCACCACCGGGACAGGGGATCAAAAACATTCAGTACTTC. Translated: CASSPPGQGIKNIQYF.

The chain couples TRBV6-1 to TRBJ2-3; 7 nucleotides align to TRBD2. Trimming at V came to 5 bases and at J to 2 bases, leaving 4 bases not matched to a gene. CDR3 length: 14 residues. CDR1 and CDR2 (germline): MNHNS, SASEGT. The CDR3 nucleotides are TGTGCCAGCAGTTTAAGGGACTACACAGATACGCAGTATTTT. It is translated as CASSLRDYTDTQYF.

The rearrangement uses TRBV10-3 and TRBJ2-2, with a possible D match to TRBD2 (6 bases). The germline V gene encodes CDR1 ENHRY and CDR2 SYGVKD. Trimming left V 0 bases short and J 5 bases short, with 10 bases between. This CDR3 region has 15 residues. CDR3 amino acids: CAISESTSGTGELFF. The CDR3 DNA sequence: TGTGCCATCAGTGAGTCGACAAGCGGGACCGGGGAGCTGTTTTTT.

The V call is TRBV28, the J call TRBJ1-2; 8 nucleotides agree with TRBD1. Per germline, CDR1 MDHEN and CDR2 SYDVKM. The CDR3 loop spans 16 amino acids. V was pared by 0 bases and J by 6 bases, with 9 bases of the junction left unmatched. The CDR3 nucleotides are TGTGCCAGCAGTTTATGGGGGACAGGACCACCCCATGGCTACACCTTC. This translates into CASSLWGTGPPHGYTF.

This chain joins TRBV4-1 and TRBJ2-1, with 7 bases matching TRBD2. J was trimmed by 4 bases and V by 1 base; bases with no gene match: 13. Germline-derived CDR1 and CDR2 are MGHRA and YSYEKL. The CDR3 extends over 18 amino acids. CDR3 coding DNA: TGCGCCAGCAGCCAAGGGGGCCTAGGGGCGGGGGTATACAATGAGCAGTTCTTC. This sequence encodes CASSQGGLGAGVYNEQFF.

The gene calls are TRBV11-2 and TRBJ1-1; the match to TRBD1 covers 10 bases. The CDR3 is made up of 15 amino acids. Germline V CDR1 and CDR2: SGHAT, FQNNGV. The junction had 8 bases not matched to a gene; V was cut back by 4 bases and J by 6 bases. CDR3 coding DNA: TGTGCCAGCAGCTGGACAGGGGGAGAGTTAGCTGAAGCTTTCTTT. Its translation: CASSWTGGELAEAFF.

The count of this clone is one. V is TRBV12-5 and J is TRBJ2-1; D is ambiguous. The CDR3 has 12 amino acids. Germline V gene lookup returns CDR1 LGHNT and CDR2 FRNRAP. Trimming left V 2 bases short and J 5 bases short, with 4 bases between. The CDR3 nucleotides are TGTGCTAGTGGTTTGACAAACAATGAGCAGTTCTTC. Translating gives CASGLTNNEQFF.

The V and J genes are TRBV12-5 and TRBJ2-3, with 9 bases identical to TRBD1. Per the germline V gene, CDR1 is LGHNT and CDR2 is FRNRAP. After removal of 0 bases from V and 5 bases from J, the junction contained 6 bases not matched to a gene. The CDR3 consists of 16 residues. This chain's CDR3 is CASGLVRDRGRDTQYF. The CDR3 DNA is TGTGCTAGTGGTTTGGTACGAGACAGGGGGAGAGATACGCAGTATTTT.

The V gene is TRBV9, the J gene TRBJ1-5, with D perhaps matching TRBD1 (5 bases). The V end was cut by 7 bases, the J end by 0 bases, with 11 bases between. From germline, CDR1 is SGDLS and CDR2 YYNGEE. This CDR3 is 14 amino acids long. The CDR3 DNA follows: TGTGCCAGCGGGGGGAATTATAGCAATCAGCCCCAGCATTTT. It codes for CASGGNYSNQPQHF.

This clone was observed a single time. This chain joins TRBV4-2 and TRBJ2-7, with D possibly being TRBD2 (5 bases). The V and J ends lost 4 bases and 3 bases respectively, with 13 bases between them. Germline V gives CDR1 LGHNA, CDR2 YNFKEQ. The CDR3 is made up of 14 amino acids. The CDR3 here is CASSPGEGNYEQYF. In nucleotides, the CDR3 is TGTGCCAGCAGCCCCGGCGAGGGCAACTACGAGCAGTACTTC.

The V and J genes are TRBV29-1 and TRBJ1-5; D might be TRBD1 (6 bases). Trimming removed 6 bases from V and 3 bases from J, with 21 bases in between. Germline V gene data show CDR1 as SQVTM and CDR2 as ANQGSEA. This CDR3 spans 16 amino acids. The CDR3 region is CSVSTGGSGANQPQHF. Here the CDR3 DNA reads TGCAGCGTCTCCACTGGGGGCAGTGGGGCCAATCAGCCCCAGCATTTT. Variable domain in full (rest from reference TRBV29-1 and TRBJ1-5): SAVISQKPSRDICQRGTSLTIQCQVDSQVTMMFWYRQQPGQSLTLIATANQGSEATYESGFVIDKFPISRPNLTFSTLTVSNMSPEDSSIYLCSVSTGGSGANQPQHFGDGTRLSIL.

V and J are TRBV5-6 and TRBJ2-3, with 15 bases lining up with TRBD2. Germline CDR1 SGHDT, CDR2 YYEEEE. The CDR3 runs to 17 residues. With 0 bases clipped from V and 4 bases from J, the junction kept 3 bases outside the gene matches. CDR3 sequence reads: CASSLVRTSGGADTQYF. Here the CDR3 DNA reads TGTGCCAGCAGCTTGGTTCGGACTAGCGGGGGGGCAGATACGCAGTATTTT.

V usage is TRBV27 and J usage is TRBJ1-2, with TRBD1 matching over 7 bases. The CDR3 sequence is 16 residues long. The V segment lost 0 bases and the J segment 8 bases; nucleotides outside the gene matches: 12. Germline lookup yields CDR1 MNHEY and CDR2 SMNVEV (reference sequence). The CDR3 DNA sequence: TGTGCCAGCAGTTTATCCGGGTTTAAGGGGGCTCGGGGCTACACCTTC. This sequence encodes CASSLSGFKGARGYTF.

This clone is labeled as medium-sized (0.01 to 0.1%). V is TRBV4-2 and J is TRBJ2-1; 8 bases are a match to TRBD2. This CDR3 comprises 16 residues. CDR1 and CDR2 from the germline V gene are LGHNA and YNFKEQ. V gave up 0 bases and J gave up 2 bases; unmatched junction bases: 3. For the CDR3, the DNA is TGTGCCAGCAGCCAAGAAACTAGCGGTCCCTACAATGAGCAGTTCTTC. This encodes CASSQETSGPYNEQFF.

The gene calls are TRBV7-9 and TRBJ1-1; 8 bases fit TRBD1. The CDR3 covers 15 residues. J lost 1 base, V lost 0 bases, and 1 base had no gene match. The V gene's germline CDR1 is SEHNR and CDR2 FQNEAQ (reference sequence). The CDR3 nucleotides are TGTGCCAGCAGCTTAGCCGGGACAGGGAACACTGAAGCTTTCTTT. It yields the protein CASSLAGTGNTEAFF.

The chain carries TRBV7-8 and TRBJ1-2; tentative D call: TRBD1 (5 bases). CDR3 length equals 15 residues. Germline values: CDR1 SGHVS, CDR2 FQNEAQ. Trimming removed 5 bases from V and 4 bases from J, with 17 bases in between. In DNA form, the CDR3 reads TGTGCCAGCAGCCAGCTCGACGGGGGAGGCTATGGCTACACCTTC. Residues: CASSQLDGGGYGYTF.